Given below is one T cell receptor (beta chain) in context. TCRdb's table, derived via immunoSEQ multiplex PCR, lists solely in-frame clones and lacks some. The sample has hundreds of thousands of clones; around nine tenths are singletons. These data are taken from a study of blood T cell repertoires in COVID-19. Study-level information: The origin of the acute and convalescent COVID-19 samples was the United States, Italy and Spain. Sources were T cells, B-cell-depleted T cells, or PBMCs; the material itself was cDNA or gDNA.

Per germline, CDR1 SGHAT and CDR2 FQDESV (reference sequence). V lost 0 bases and J lost 4, with 15 bases in between. The CDR3 totals 16 residues. Sequenced material: peripheral blood. The chain has TRBV11-1 and TRBJ1-1; tentatively, D is TRBD1 (5 bases). The TCR originated in a woman aged 70 to 79 with COVID-19, enrolled during active disease. CDR3 in DNA: TGTGCCAGCAGCTTAGCGGGGCAAAAAGGGTTCACTGAAGCTTTCTTT. This gives the protein CASSLAGQKGFTEAFF.